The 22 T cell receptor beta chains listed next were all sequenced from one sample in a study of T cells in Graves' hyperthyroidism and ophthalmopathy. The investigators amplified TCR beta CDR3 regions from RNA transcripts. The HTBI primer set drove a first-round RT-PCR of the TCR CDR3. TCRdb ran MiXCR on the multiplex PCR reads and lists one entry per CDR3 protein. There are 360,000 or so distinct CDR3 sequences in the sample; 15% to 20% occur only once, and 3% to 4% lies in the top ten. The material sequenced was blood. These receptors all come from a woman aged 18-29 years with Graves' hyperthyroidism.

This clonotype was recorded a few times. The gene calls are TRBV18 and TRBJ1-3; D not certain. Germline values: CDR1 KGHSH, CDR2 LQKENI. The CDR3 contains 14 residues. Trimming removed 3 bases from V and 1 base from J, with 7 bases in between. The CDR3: CASSPSGSGNTIYF. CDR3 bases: TGTGCCAGCTCACCCTCTGGGTCTGGAAACACCATATATTTT.

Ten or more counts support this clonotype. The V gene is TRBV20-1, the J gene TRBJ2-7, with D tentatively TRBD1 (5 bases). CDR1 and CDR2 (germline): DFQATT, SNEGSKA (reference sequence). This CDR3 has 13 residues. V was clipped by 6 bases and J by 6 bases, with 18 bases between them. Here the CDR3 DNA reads TGCAGTGCGGCTACAGGTGATTCGGGCGAGCAGTACTTC. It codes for CSAATGDSGEQYF.

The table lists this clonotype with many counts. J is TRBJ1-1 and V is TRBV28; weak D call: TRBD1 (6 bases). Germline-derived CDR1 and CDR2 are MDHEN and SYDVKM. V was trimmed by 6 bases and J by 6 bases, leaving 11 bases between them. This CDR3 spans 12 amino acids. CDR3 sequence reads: CASSTGRSEAFF. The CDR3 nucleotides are TGTGCCAGCAGCACAGGGAGGTCTGAAGCTTTCTTT.

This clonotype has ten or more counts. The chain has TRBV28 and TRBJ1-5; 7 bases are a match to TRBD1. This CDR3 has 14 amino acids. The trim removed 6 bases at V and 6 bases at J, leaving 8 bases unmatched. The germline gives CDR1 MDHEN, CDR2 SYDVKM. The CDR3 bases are TGTGCCAGCAGCCAGACAGGGAAGGCTCAGCCCCAGCATTTT. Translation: CASSQTGKAQPQHF.

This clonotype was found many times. The CDR3: CASGTSGHRETQYF. CDR3 sequence (DNA): TGTGCCAGCGGAACTAGCGGGCATAGGGAGACCCAGTACTTC. This chain uses TRBV12-3 or TRBV12-4 with TRBJ2-5, with 9 bases identical to TRBD2. V gave up 8 bases and J gave up 5 bases; unmatched junction bases: 9. This CDR3 region has 14 residues.

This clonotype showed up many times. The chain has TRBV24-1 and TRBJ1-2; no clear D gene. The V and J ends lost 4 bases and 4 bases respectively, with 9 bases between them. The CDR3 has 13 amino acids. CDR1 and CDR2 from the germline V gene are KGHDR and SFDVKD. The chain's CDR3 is CATSESSLYGYTF. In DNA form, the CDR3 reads TGTGCCACCAGTGAATCAAGCCTCTATGGCTACACCTTC.

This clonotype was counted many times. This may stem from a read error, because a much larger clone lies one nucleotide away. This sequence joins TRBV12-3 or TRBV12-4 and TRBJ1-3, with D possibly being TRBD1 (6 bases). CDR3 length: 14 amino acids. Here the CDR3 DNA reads TGTGCCAGCAGTTTAGCGGGGGCTGGAAACGCCATATATTTT. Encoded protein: CASSLAGAGNAIYF.

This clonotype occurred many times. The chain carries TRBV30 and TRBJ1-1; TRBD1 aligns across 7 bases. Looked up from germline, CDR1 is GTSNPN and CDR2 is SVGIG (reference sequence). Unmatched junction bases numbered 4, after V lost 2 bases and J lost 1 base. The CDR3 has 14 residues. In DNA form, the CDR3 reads TGTGCCTGGAGTCTTGGGACAGCGAACACTGAAGCTTTCTTT. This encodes CAWSLGTANTEAFF.

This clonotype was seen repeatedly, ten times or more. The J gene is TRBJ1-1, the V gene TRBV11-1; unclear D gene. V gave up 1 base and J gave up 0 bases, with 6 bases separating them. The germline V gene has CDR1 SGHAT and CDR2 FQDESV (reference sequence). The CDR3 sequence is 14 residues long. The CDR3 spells CASSLGYMNTEAFF. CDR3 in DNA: TGTGCCAGCAGCTTAGGGTATATGAACACTGAAGCTTTCTTT.

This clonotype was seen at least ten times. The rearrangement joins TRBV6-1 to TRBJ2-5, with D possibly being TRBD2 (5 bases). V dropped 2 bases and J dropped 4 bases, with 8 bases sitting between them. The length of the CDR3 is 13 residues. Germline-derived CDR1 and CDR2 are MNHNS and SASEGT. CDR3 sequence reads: CASSEREGETQYF. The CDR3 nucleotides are TGTGCCAGCAGTGAACGGGAAGGAGAGACCCAGTACTTC.

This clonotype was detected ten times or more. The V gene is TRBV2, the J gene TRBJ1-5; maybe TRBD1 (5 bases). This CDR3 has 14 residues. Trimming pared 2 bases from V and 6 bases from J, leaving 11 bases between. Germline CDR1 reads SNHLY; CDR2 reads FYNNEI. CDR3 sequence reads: CASSEMGGIQPQHF. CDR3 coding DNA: TGTGCCAGCAGTGAAATGGGGGGGATTCAGCCCCAGCATTTT.

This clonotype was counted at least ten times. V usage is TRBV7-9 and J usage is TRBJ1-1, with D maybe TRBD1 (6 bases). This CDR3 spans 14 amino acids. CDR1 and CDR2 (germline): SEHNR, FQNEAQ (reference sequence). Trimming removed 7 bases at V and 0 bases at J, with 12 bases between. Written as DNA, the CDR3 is TGTGCCAGCACTTCTGGACAGCTGAACACTGAAGCTTTCTTT. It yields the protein CASTSGQLNTEAFF.

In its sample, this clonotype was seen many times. CDR3 amino acids: CATSRGAGGSKHEQYF. The CDR3 nucleotides read TGTGCCACCAGCAGAGGAGCGGGGGGCTCTAAACACGAGCAGTACTTC. The chain carries TRBV15 and TRBJ2-7, with 9 bases lining up with TRBD2. CDR3 size: 16 residues. Per the germline V gene, CDR1 is LNHNV and CDR2 is YYDKDF (reference sequence). Unmatched junction bases numbered 9, after V lost 1 base and J lost 5 bases.

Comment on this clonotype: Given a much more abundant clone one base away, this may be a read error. DNA of the CDR3: TGTGCCAGCAGTTCCTACGGGGAGCTGTTTTTT. It specifies CASSSYGELFF. The gene calls are TRBV12-3 or TRBV12-4 and TRBJ2-2; D is undetermined. Between the trimmed V and J ends, which lost 4 bases and 7 bases, there was a span of 4 bases. The CDR3 has 11 residues.

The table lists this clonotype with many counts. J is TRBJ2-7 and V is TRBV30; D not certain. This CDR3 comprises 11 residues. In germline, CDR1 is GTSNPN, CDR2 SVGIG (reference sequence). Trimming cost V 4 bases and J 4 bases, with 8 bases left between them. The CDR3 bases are TGTGCCTGGACCACCGCGTACGAGCAGTACTTC. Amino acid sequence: CAWTTAYEQYF.

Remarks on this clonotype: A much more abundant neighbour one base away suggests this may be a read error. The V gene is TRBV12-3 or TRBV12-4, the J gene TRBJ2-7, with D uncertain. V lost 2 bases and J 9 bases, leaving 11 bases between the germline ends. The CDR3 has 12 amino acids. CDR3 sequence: CASSLLPSRQYF. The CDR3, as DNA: TGTGCCAGCAGTTTACTCCCTAGTAGGCAGTACTTC.

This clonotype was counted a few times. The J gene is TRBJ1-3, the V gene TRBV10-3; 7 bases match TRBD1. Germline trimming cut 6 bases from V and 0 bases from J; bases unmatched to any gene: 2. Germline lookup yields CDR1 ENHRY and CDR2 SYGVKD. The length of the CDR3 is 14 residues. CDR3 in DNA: TGTGCCATCAGGGGGGACAGCTCTGGAAACACCATATATTTT. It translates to CAIRGDSSGNTIYF.

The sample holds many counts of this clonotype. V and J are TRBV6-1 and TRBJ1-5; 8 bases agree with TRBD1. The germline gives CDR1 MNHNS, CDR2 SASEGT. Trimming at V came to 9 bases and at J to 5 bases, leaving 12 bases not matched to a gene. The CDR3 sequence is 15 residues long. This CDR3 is CARRLGDRRDQPQHF. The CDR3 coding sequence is TGTGCCAGACGGTTGGGGGACAGGCGAGATCAGCCCCAGCATTTT.

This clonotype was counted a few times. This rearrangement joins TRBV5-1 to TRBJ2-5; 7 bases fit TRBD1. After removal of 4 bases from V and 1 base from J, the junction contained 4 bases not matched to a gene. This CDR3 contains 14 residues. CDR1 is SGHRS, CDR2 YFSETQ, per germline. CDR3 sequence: CASSPGQFQETQYF. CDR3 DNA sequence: TGCGCCAGCAGCCCGGGACAGTTCCAAGAGACCCAGTACTTC.

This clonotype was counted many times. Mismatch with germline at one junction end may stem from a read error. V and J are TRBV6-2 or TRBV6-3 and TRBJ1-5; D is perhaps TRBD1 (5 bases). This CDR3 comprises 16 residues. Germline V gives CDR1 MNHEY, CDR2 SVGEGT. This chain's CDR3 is CASSHSFLRGVQPQHF. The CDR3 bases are TGTGCCAGCAGTCACTCCTTCCTAAGAGGGGTTCAGCCCCAGCATTTT.

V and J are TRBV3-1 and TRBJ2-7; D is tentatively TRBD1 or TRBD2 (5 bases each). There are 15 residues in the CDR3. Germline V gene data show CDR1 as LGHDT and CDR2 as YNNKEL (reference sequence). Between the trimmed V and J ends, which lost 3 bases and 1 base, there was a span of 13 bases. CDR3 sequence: CASSQGQGASYEQYV. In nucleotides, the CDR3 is TGTGCCAGCAGCCAGGGTCAGGGAGCTTCCTACGAGCAGTACGTC.

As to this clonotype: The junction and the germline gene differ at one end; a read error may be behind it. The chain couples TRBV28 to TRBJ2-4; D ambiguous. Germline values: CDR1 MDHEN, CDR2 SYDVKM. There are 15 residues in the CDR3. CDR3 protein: CASSFGYIAKNIKYF. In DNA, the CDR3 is TGTGCCAGCAGTTTCGGGTATATAGCCAAAAACATTAAGTACTTC. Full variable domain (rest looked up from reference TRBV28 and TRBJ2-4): DVKVTQSSRYLVKRTGEKVFLECVQDMDHENMFWYRQDPGLGLRLIYFSYDVKMKEKGDIPEGYSVSREKKERFSLILESASTNQTSMYLCASSFGYIAKNIKYFGAGTRLSVL.